The 7 T cell receptor beta chains below all came from one sample that was sequenced in a study of shared clonotypes between healthy human individuals. Sequencing was performed with immunoSEQ multiplex PCR; in TCRdb, only in-frame clones are kept and a portion is missing. Of over a million clones in the sample, around 82% were seen once. Sequenced input: memory CD4+ T cells from PBMCs. Noted subset: CD45RA-negative fraction. The source of these receptors is a man between 18 and 35 years old in good health. Some clones in this sample may be carry-over from other donors' samples.

The chain joins TRBV28 to TRBJ2-1; D is perhaps TRBD1 or TRBD2 (6 bases each). The germline V and J ends were trimmed by 5 bases and 9 bases, with 17 bases remaining between them. This CDR3 comprises 14 residues. CDR1 is MDHEN, CDR2 SYDVKM, per germline. DNA for the CDR3: TGTGCCAGCAGTCCCGGGGGCTCTTTGACTGAGCAGTTCTTC. Amino acid sequence: CASSPGGSLTEQFF.

The chain recombines TRBV5-1 with TRBJ2-2, with D possibly TRBD2 on 6 matching bases. Trimming shortened V by 3 bases and J by 1 base, and 13 bases separated the two germline ends. Germline V gene lookup returns CDR1 SGHRS and CDR2 YFSETQ. CDR3 length: 16 amino acids. CDR3 residues: CASSSPRRENTGELFF. The CDR3, as DNA: TGCGCCAGCAGCTCGCCGAGGCGGGAGAACACCGGGGAGCTGTTTTTT.

The V and J genes are TRBV5-6 and TRBJ1-4, with a possible D match to TRBD1 (6 bases). The germline V and J ends were trimmed by 3 bases and 8 bases, with 17 bases remaining between them. CDR3 length: 15 amino acids. Germline loops: CDR1 SGHDT, CDR2 YYEEEE. CDR3 protein: CASSSRGDIEEKLFF. The CDR3 bases are TGTGCCAGCAGCTCGAGGGGGGATATTGAGGAAAAACTGTTTTTT.

J is TRBJ2-2 and V is TRBV2; TRBD2 matches at 7 bases. J gave up 6 bases and V 4 bases, and 2 bases lay outside the gene matches. Germline assignment: CDR1 SNHLY and CDR2 FYNNEI. This CDR3 is built from 13 residues. CDR3 amino acids: CASSGLAAGELFF. CDR3 sequence (DNA): TGTGCCAGCAGTGGACTAGCCGCCGGGGAGCTGTTTTTT.

The genes are TRBV6-5 and TRBJ1-3; a possible D gene is TRBD1 (5 bases). V gave up 3 bases and J gave up 0 bases, with 12 bases separating them. The germline gives CDR1 MNHEY, CDR2 SVGAGI. The CDR3 runs to 16 residues. This chain's CDR3 is CASSYGGASSGNTIYF. The CDR3 DNA reads TGTGCCAGCAGTTATGGGGGAGCCAGCTCTGGAAACACCATATATTTT.

This clone has a single count. The genes are TRBV18 and TRBJ2-7, with a tentative D call TRBD1 (5 bases). The CDR3 is 14 residues long. The V end lost 5 bases, the J end lost 4 bases, and 15 bases lay between the germline ends. Germline V lookup: CDR1 KGHSH, CDR2 LQKENI. The CDR3 sequence: CASSAGSTGYEQYF. CDR3 nucleotide sequence: TGTGCCAGCTCAGCAGGGTCTACGGGTTACGAGCAGTACTTC.

Note on this clone: Other DNA sequences in the same sample also yield this CDR3. The chain joins TRBV6-5 to TRBJ1-1; perhaps TRBD1 as D (5 bases). The CDR3 spans 14 residues. V lost 0 bases, J lost 3 bases, and 8 bases lay in between. In germline, CDR1 is MNHEY, CDR2 SVGAGI. Here the CDR3 reads CASSYSGVDTEAFF. In nucleotides, the CDR3 is TGTGCCAGCAGTTACTCAGGGGTGGACACTGAAGCTTTCTTT.